The T cell receptor beta chain described here comes from a study of blood T cell repertoires in COVID-19. Sequencing used immunoSEQ multiplex PCR; TCRdb keeps in-frame clones, though not all of them. In the table there are 290,000 or so clones, approximately 85% of which are singletons. Sequencing input: peripheral blood. The clonotype comes from a man aged 45-65 years with active or convalescent COVID-19.

CDR3 loop: CASSPRRSGNTEAFF. The CDR3 nucleotides read TGTGCCAGCAGCCCTCGACGGAGTGGGAACACTGAAGCTTTCTTT. V usage is TRBV3-1 (or the pseudogene TRBV3-2) and J usage is TRBJ1-1, with unresolved D. In germline, CDR1 is LGHDT, CDR2 YNNKEL (reference sequence). Trimming left V 4 bases short and J 1 base short, with 13 bases between. CDR3 length equals 15 residues.